Following are 13 T cell receptor beta chains from one sample sequenced in a study of read filtering for tumor transcriptome and immune sequencing. Molecular barcoded adaptors covering alpha/delta and beta/gamma chains were used on approximately 440 ng RNA. TCRdb itself ran the reads through MiXCR, one entry per CDR3 protein. Counted here are around 31,000 distinct CDR3 sequences, under 20% occurring once; the ten biggest clones make up 16%. Sequenced input: a population of CD138-negative cells sorted from bone marrow. These receptors came from a donor at least 40 years old with multiple myeloma.

This clonotype was counted ten times or more. The gene calls are TRBV7-9 and TRBJ2-7, with 7 bases fitting TRBD1. The junction had 2 bases not matched to a gene; V was cut back by 0 bases and J by 3 bases. CDR1 is SEHNR, CDR2 FQNEAQ, per germline (reference sequence). The CDR3 has 14 amino acids. DNA of the CDR3: TGTGCCAGCAGCTTAGCAGGGGGCCTCTACGAGCAGTACTTC. Amino acids: CASSLAGGLYEQYF.

This clonotype was recorded many times. The chain is built from TRBV5-4 and TRBJ2-7, with D perhaps TRBD1 (6 bases). The V and J ends lost 0 bases and 6 bases respectively, with 13 bases between them. The CDR3 is 14 amino acids. Germline CDR1 and CDR2: SGHNT and YYREEE (reference sequence). The CDR3 is CASSLEQGRGEQYF. In nucleotides, the CDR3 is TGTGCCAGCAGCTTGGAACAGGGTCGTGGCGAGCAGTACTTC.

The J gene is TRBJ1-5, the V gene TRBV27; a possible D gene is TRBD1 (6 bases). Germline CDR1 and CDR2: MNHEY and SMNVEV (reference sequence). The CDR3 is 16 residues long. V was trimmed by 0 bases and J by 3 bases, leaving 12 bases between them. The CDR3 reads CASSLSETGHNQPQHF. The CDR3 DNA sequence: TGTGCCAGCAGTTTATCCGAGACAGGTCACAATCAGCCCCAGCATTTT.

As regards this clonotype: A much larger clone differs from this one at a single base, so this may be a read error. In this CDR3 the conserved last residue, phenylalanine or tryptophan, is missing, so a read error is likely. The V gene is TRBV19, the J gene TRBJ2-7; TRBD1 matches at 10 bases. After removal of 8 bases from V and 5 bases from J, the junction contained 3 bases not matched to a gene. The CDR3 extends over 12 amino acids. From germline, CDR1 is LNHDA and CDR2 SQIVND (reference sequence). The CDR3 DNA reads TGTGCCAGTGGGACAGGGGATGACGAGCAGTACTGC. It translates to CASGTGDDEQYC.

This clonotype occurred many times. The chain employs TRBV2 and TRBJ1-2; 8 bases match TRBD1. The CDR3 loop spans 12 amino acids. The germline CDR1 and CDR2 sequences are SNHLY and FYNNEI. V lost 7 bases to trimming and J lost 4 bases; unmatched junction nucleotides: 2. In DNA form, the CDR3 reads TGTGCCAGCACTACAGGGGGCTATGGCTACACCTTC. Translation: CASTTGGYGYTF.

This clonotype came up many times. The V call is TRBV20-1, the J call TRBJ2-5; D remains ambiguous. The germline V gene encodes CDR1 DFQATT and CDR2 SNEGSKA (reference sequence). The length of the CDR3 is 13 residues. Trimming took off 4 bases at V and 2 bases at J, with 11 bases between the two ends. The CDR3 bases are TGCAGTGCTAACGTAGCCGTACAAGAGACCCAGTACTTC. Protein sequence: CSANVAVQETQYF.

This clonotype has ten or more counts. The chain uses TRBV7-8 and TRBJ2-3, with 13 bases that match TRBD2. The germline gives CDR1 SGHVS, CDR2 FQNEAQ. V was clipped by 5 bases and J by 3 bases; unmatched bases: 5. This CDR3 has 16 amino acids. The CDR3 bases are TGTGCCAGCAGCCCCCGGACTAGCGGGGGTACAGATACGCAGTATTTT. Translation: CASSPRTSGGTDTQYF. The full variable domain, rest sourced from reference TRBV7-8 and TRBJ2-3, is GAGVSQSPRYKVAKRGQDVALRCDPISGHVSLFWYQQALGQGPEFLTYFQNEAQLDKSGLPSDRFFAERPEGSVSTLKIQRTQQEDSAVYLCASSPRTSGGTDTQYFGPGTRLTVL.

This sequence joins TRBV14 and TRBJ1-3; D unresolved. Per the germline V gene, CDR1 is SGHDN and CDR2 is FVKESK. Trimming stripped 1 base from V and 0 bases from J, with 7 bases between. The CDR3 is 15 residues long. The CDR3 nucleotides read TGTGCCAGCAGCCAAGGAATGACCTCTGGAAACACCATATATTTT. Its translation: CASSQGMTSGNTIYF.

On this clonotype: A much larger clone sits a single nucleotide away, making a read error possible. Here the CDR3 DNA reads TGTGCCAGCAACCCGGGGGGGGGCCCCAATCAGCCCCAGCAGTTT. Protein sequence: CASNPGGGPNQPQQF. The chain combines TRBV28 with TRBJ1-5, with TRBD1 as a possible D gene (6 bases). The CDR3 is made up of 15 amino acids. The germline V gene has CDR1 MDHEN and CDR2 SYDVKM. Supplemented by reference TRBV28 and TRBJ1-5, the full variable domain reads DVKVTQSSRYLVKRTGEKVFLECVQDMDHENMFWYRQDPGLGLRLIYFSYDVKMKEKGDIPEGYSVSREKKERFSLILESASTNQTSMYLCASNPGGGPNQPQQFGDGTRLSIL.

In its sample, this clonotype was seen many times. V and J are TRBV7-9 and TRBJ2-4; 8 bases align to TRBD1. Germline trimming cut 10 bases from V and 3 bases from J; bases unmatched to any gene: 17. Germline V gene data show CDR1 as SEHNR and CDR2 as FQNEAQ (reference sequence). The CDR3 contains 17 residues. CDR3 DNA sequence: TGTGCCACCCAGGACAGGGCCCAGCGTCTGCTCAAAAACATTCAGTACTTC. Encoded protein: CATQDRAQRLLKNIQYF.

This clonotype was counted ten times or more. This chain's CDR3 is CASSLSSGGGFETQYF. The DNA of the CDR3 is TGTGCCAGCAGCTTAAGTAGCGGGGGGGGTTTTGAGACCCAGTACTTC. The V and J genes are TRBV9 and TRBJ2-5; 11 bases agree with TRBD2. This CDR3 contains 16 residues. The V segment lost 4 bases and the J segment 5 bases; nucleotides outside the gene matches: 10. The germline gives CDR1 SGDLS, CDR2 YYNGEE.

At least ten counts were recorded for this clonotype. This chain connects TRBV20-1 to TRBJ2-1; D is ambiguous. This CDR3 contains 11 residues. Per germline, CDR1 DFQATT and CDR2 SNEGSKA (reference sequence). Trimming removed 5 bases from V and 9 bases from J, with 11 bases in between. CDR3 DNA sequence: TGCAGTGCTGAAAAGGACGGTGAGCAGTTCTTC. It codes for CSAEKDGEQFF.

V gene TRBV5-1 combines with J gene TRBJ1-1, with a weak D call TRBD1 (6 bases). The CDR3 is 14 amino acids. Germline assignment: CDR1 SGHRS and CDR2 YFSETQ. Between the trimmed V and J ends, which lost 4 bases and 3 bases, there was a span of 13 bases. This chain's CDR3 is CASSPGWGHTEAFF. The CDR3 DNA sequence: TGCGCCAGCAGCCCAGGGTGGGGGCACACTGAAGCTTTCTTT.